The clone carrying this TCR beta chain came up once. The sample is drawn from a study of blood T cell repertoires in COVID-19. Study information: Both acute and convalescent COVID-19 samples were obtained from the United States, Italy and Spain. PBMCs, B-cell-depleted T cells, or T cells were the source of the cDNA or gDNA that made up the material.

Authors' analysis steps: Amplification of reference gene primers provided the estimated nucleated cell counts. The assay was immunoSEQ multiplex PCR, and TCRdb's table has in-frame clones only and misses some. The DNA was the basis for D and trimming; V, J and clone size are from that table. Of 99,000 or so clones listed, about 89% were seen once; the top ten hold 4.5% to 6%. This clonotype was sampled from a human donor in a cohort sampled during active COVID-19. Sequencing input: peripheral blood.

CDR3 sequence: CASSLQLGEASYEQYF. For the CDR3, the DNA is TGTGCCAGCAGCCTCCAGCTCGGGGAGGCCTCCTACGAGCAGTACTTC. The rearrangement links TRBV3-1 (or the pseudogene TRBV3-2) to TRBJ2-7, with TRBD2 as a possible D gene (6 bases). The V and J ends lost 4 bases and 0 bases respectively, with 16 bases between them. CDR3 size: 16 residues. CDR1 and CDR2 (germline): LGHDT, YNNKEL (reference sequence).